This T cell receptor beta chain originates from a study of blood T cell repertoires in COVID-19. Points on this clone: Other DNA sequences from this sample encode an identical CDR3 as well.

The CDR3 loop spans 11 amino acids. The germline V gene encodes CDR1 MNHEY and CDR2 SMNVEV (reference sequence). With 2 bases removed from V and 6 bases from J, the gap between germline ends came to 5 bases. How the authors handled the data: Counts of nucleated cells, estimated from reference gene primer amplification, were obtained. Clones were read by immunoSEQ multiplex PCR, and TCRdb kept only the in-frame ones, dropping some. V and J calls and clone size follow that table, whereas D and trimming were derived from the DNA. The sample records hundreds of thousands of clones, 70% to 90% being singletons. This study enrolled people aged about 18 to 90 from roughly 22 US geographic areas. Participants' reported clinical history set cohort assignment. The recovered donors of Cohort 3 showed two negative PCRs, clearance, or symptom resolution.

Sequenced material: PBMCs or T cells enriched from blood (not recorded which). The receptor's source is a woman aged 60 to 75 who had recovered from COVID-19. The V and J genes are TRBV27 and TRBJ2-7, with unresolved D. CDR3 residues: CASSLGGEQYF. The CDR3 coding sequence is TGTGCCAGCAGTTTAGGCGGCGAGCAGTACTTC.